These 26 T cell receptor beta chains share one sample of origin, sequenced in a study of blood T cell repertoires in COVID-19. Profiling relied on immunoSEQ multiplex PCR, and the TCRdb table lists in-frame clones only, not all of them. The sample carries about 120,000 clones, around nine tenths recorded once. The sequenced sample consisted of peripheral blood. These receptors came from a woman between 50 and 59 years old with acute or convalescent COVID-19.

This clone came up once. The gene calls are TRBV30 and TRBJ2-2, with TRBD2 as a possible D gene (5 bases). Trimming took off 4 bases at V and 7 bases at J, with 22 bases between the two ends. The CDR3 contains 16 residues. The germline V gene encodes CDR1 GTSNPN and CDR2 SVGIG (reference sequence). The CDR3 region has the DNA TGTGCCTGGACCCGACGGGATCTTAAGTGGGGCGGGGAGCTGTTTTTT. Residues: CAWTRRDLKWGGELFF.

The chain has TRBV27 and TRBJ1-5; 7 nucleotides line up with TRBD1. Germline V gene sequence: CDR1 MNHEY, CDR2 SMNVEV (reference sequence). The CDR3 consists of 15 residues. Trimming took 0 bases from V and 6 from J; bases not matched to a gene: 5. DNA for the CDR3: TGTGCCAGCAGTTTATCGGGGGCAGGGGGTCAGCCCCAGCATTTT. Translated, it gives CASSLSGAGGQPQHF.

The gene calls are TRBV27 and TRBJ2-7, with D unresolved. The V end lost 4 bases, the J end lost 6 bases, and 13 bases lay between the germline ends. The CDR3 spans 13 residues. Per the germline V gene, CDR1 is MNHEY and CDR2 is SMNVEV (reference sequence). The CDR3, as DNA: TGTGCCAGCAGTTCCTCCTTTCGTAGCGAGCAGTACTTC. Translating it yields CASSSSFRSEQYF.

The V gene is TRBV7-3, the J gene TRBJ2-1; D is unclear. Germline CDR1 is SGHTA and CDR2 is FQGTGA. V lost 4 bases and J 2 bases, leaving 6 bases between the germline ends. The CDR3 sequence is 13 residues long. The CDR3 protein is CASSSPAYNEQFF. CDR3 DNA sequence: TGTGCCAGCAGCTCCCCAGCCTACAATGAGCAGTTCTTC.

The chain employs TRBV18 and TRBJ1-1; perhaps TRBD1 as D (5 bases). This CDR3 comprises 15 residues. Trimming pared 2 bases from V and 0 bases from J, leaving 10 bases between. Germline V gene sequence: CDR1 KGHSH, CDR2 LQKENI. The CDR3 reads CASSPRGLMNTEAFF. The CDR3 region has the DNA TGTGCCAGCTCACCAAGGGGACTTATGAACACTGAAGCTTTCTTT.

J is TRBJ1-2 and V is TRBV30; a possible D gene is TRBD1 (5 bases). Germline assignment: CDR1 GTSNPN and CDR2 SVGIG (reference sequence). CDR3 length equals 12 residues. Trimming cost V 8 bases and J 9 bases, with 19 bases left between them. The CDR3 sequence: CAAGQGRLRYTF. The CDR3 region has the DNA TGTGCCGCGGGGCAGGGCAGGCTCCGCTACACCTTC.

This chain uses TRBV6-5 with TRBJ2-5; 11 bases agree with TRBD1. This CDR3 spans 14 amino acids. V trimming: 6 bases; J trimming: 2 bases; junction bases outside the gene matches: 2. Per germline, CDR1 MNHEY and CDR2 SVGAGI. DNA for the CDR3: TGTGCCAGCAGCCGGGACAGGGGGCAAGAGACCCAGTACTTC. Amino acid sequence: CASSRDRGQETQYF.

The chain combines TRBV5-4 with TRBJ2-5; D is possibly TRBD1 (6 bases). This CDR3 has 16 residues. Trimming pared 5 bases from V and 0 bases from J, leaving 17 bases between. Germline V lookup: CDR1 SGHNT, CDR2 YYREEE (reference sequence). CDR3 nucleotide sequence: TGTGCCAGCAGTACCGGGACACCGGTTAACCAAGAGACCCAGTACTTC. It is translated as CASSTGTPVNQETQYF.

This chain links TRBV6-5 with TRBJ2-1, with D possibly being TRBD2 (6 bases). Germline CDR1 MNHEY, CDR2 SVGAGI. V dropped 10 bases and J dropped 4 bases, with 14 bases sitting between them. The CDR3 totals 13 residues. CDR3 DNA: TGTGCCACCTTTACGGGGGATTACAATGAGCAGTTCTTC. The encoded protein is CATFTGDYNEQFF.

This chain uses TRBV9 with TRBJ1-4, with D unresolved. V lost 6 bases, J lost 8 bases, and 14 bases lay in between. CDR3 length: 13 amino acids. The germline V gene encodes CDR1 SGDLS and CDR2 YYNGEE. The CDR3 sequence is CASNTGGVEKLFF. In nucleotides, the CDR3 is TGTGCCAGCAATACCGGCGGGGTGGAAAAACTGTTTTTT.

The chain links TRBV24-1 to TRBJ1-2; 9 bases match TRBD1. The CDR3 consists of 17 residues. J gave up 2 bases and V 2 bases, and 8 bases lay outside the gene matches. Germline V gene sequence: CDR1 KGHDR, CDR2 SFDVKD. The CDR3, as DNA: TGTGCCACCAGTGATTCAACTTGGACAGGGGCGAACTATGGCTACACCTTC. Its protein is CATSDSTWTGANYGYTF.

This rearrangement joins TRBV5-1 to TRBJ2-7; the D gene is possibly TRBD2 (6 bases). The germline V gene has CDR1 SGHRS and CDR2 YFSETQ. The ends were cut back, 0 bases at V and 5 bases at J, with 15 bases in the middle. The CDR3 has 15 residues. CDR3 in DNA: TGCGCCAGCAGCTTGGGGTCTTTGGGGGGAAACGAGCAGTACTTC. Translating gives CASSLGSLGGNEQYF.

This chain connects TRBV4-3 to TRBJ2-5, with a possible D match to TRBD2 (5 bases). The germline CDR1 and CDR2 sequences are LGHNA and YSLEER. The V end was cut by 2 bases, the J end by 5 bases, with 18 bases between. CDR3 length: 16 amino acids. CDR3 bases: TGCGCCAGCAGCCAAAATACCCAGTCCGGGGTGGAGACCCAGTACTTC. This sequence encodes CASSQNTQSGVETQYF.

The chain recombines TRBV11-2 with TRBJ2-7; tentative D call: TRBD1 (5 bases). Germline V lookup: CDR1 SGHAT, CDR2 FQNNGV. The V gene lost 5 bases and the J gene lost 6 bases, with 17 bases spanning the gap. The CDR3 is made up of 14 amino acids. CDR3 in DNA: TGTGCCAGCAGCACTTTCCTCAGGGCATTCGAGCAGTACTTC. Its translation: CASSTFLRAFEQYF.

There are a few counts of this clone. The V and J genes are TRBV3-1 (or the pseudogene TRBV3-2) and TRBJ1-1, with 7 bases identical to TRBD1. V gave up 2 bases and J gave up 3 bases; unmatched junction bases: 3. The CDR3 length is 14 residues. Germline CDR1 reads LGHDT; CDR2 reads YNNKEL (reference sequence). DNA of the CDR3: TGTGCCAGCAGCCAACTTCAGGGGGACACTGAAGCTTTCTTT. It codes for CASSQLQGDTEAFF.

CDR3 nucleotides: TGTGCCAGTAGTATTGTGGAGGGGCTTCAAGAGACCCAGTACTTC. Amino acids: CASSIVEGLQETQYF. This rearrangement joins TRBV19 to TRBJ2-5; a possible D gene is TRBD2 (6 bases). The CDR3 spans 15 residues. The germline V gene encodes CDR1 LNHDA and CDR2 SQIVND (reference sequence). Trimming stripped 3 bases from V and 2 bases from J, with 13 bases between.

The chain links TRBV19 to TRBJ2-2; 10 bases match TRBD2. V shed 3 bases and J 0 bases; nucleotides not matched to a gene: 7. Germline lookup yields CDR1 LNHDA and CDR2 SQIVND (reference sequence). This CDR3 spans 18 amino acids. This CDR3 is CASSMEASGGPNTGELFF. CDR3 coding DNA: TGTGCCAGTAGTATGGAGGCTAGCGGGGGACCGAACACCGGGGAGCTGTTTTTT.

This chain links TRBV25-1 with TRBJ1-2; D is perhaps TRBD1 (6 bases). The V end lost 6 bases, the J end lost 0 bases, and 17 bases lay between the germline ends. CDR1 is MGHDK and CDR2 is SYGVNS in the germline V gene. The CDR3 is 16 amino acids. CDR3 amino acids: CASSFGGASANYGYTF. CDR3 in DNA: TGTGCCAGCAGCTTCGGGGGGGCCTCAGCTAACTATGGCTACACCTTC.

This clone was seen just once. Here the CDR3 reads CASRDPSRGYTF. Written as DNA, the CDR3 is TGTGCCAGCAGGGATCCTAGTCGGGGCTACACCTTC. V is TRBV6-5 and J is TRBJ1-2; D remains ambiguous. The germline V and J ends were trimmed by 6 bases and 8 bases, with 13 bases remaining between them. The CDR3 extends over 12 amino acids. The germline CDR1 and CDR2 sequences are MNHEY and SVGAGI.

This chain connects TRBV29-1 to TRBJ1-2; a possible D gene is TRBD1 (6 bases). The CDR3 runs to 15 residues. Trimming took off 7 bases at V and 4 bases at J, with 22 bases between the two ends. Germline-derived CDR1 and CDR2 are SQVTM and ANQGSEA. The CDR3 region is CSEGTPKGSSYGYTF. CDR3 coding DNA: TGCAGCGAAGGGACACCTAAGGGTTCTAGCTATGGCTACACCTTC. The variable domain in full, with the rest retrieved from reference TRBV29-1 and TRBJ1-2, is SAVISQKPSRDICQRGTSLTIQCQVDSQVTMMFWYRQQPGQSLTLIATANQGSEATYESGFVIDKFPISRPNLTFSTLTVSNMSPEDSSIYLCSEGTPKGSSYGYTFGSGTRLTVV.

The chain uses TRBV9 and TRBJ2-2; D perhaps matches TRBD2 (5 bases). V was clipped by 5 bases and J by 3 bases, with 5 bases between them. Germline lookup yields CDR1 SGDLS and CDR2 YYNGEE. The CDR3 sequence is 12 residues long. CDR3 region: CASREDTGELFF. Here the CDR3 DNA reads TGTGCCAGCAGGGAGGACACCGGGGAGCTGTTTTTT.

This clone appeared a single time. The gene calls are TRBV18 and TRBJ1-3; D is unresolved. Germline loops: CDR1 KGHSH, CDR2 LQKENI. The CDR3 length is 15 residues. Trimming took 1 base from V and 3 from J, leaving 10 bases between them. This chain's CDR3 is CASSPRAEFGNTIYF. In nucleotides, the CDR3 is TGTGCCAGCTCACCACGGGCAGAGTTTGGAAACACCATATATTTT.

V is TRBV4-1 and J is TRBJ1-5; D is ambiguous. The CDR3 length is 14 residues. Per germline, CDR1 MGHRA and CDR2 YSYEKL. Trimming left V 0 bases short and J 9 bases short, with 12 bases between. The CDR3 DNA reads as TGCGCCAGCAGCCAAGATGGGAGGAGCCCGCCCCAGCATTTT. This translates into CASSQDGRSPPQHF.

The V and J genes are TRBV24-1 and TRBJ1-3; D is unresolved. V lost 5 bases to trimming and J lost 7 bases, with 2 bases between them. Germline CDR1 and CDR2: KGHDR and SFDVKD. This CDR3 spans 10 amino acids. CDR3 protein: CATSANTIYF. Written as DNA, the CDR3 is TGTGCCACCAGTGCGAACACCATATATTTT.

The V gene is TRBV5-6, the J gene TRBJ2-2; 10 nucleotides line up with TRBD1. The J segment lost 9 bases and the V segment lost 5 bases, leaving 19 bases of the junction unmatched. Germline CDR1 is SGHDT and CDR2 is YYEEEE. CDR3 length: 18 amino acids. The CDR3 coding sequence is TGTGCCAGCAGGTATCCGGATGGGACAGGGGACGCGTGGTGGGAGCTGTTTTTT. This encodes CASRYPDGTGDAWWELFF.

This chain connects TRBV9 to TRBJ2-7; TRBD1 matches at 7 bases. Trimming took 3 bases from V and 0 from J; bases not matched to a gene: 3. CDR1 is SGDLS and CDR2 is YYNGEE in the germline V gene. The CDR3 sequence is 14 residues long. CDR3 nucleotide sequence: TGTGCCAGCAGCGACCGGGACAGCTCCTACGAGCAGTACTTC. This codes for CASSDRDSSYEQYF. The full variable domain, rest sourced from reference TRBV9 and TRBJ2-7, is DSGVTQTPKHLITATGQRVTLRCSPRSGDLSVYWYQQSLDQGLQFLIQYYNGEERAKGNILERFSAQQFPDLHSELNLSSLELGDSALYFCASSDRDSSYEQYFGPGTRLTVT.